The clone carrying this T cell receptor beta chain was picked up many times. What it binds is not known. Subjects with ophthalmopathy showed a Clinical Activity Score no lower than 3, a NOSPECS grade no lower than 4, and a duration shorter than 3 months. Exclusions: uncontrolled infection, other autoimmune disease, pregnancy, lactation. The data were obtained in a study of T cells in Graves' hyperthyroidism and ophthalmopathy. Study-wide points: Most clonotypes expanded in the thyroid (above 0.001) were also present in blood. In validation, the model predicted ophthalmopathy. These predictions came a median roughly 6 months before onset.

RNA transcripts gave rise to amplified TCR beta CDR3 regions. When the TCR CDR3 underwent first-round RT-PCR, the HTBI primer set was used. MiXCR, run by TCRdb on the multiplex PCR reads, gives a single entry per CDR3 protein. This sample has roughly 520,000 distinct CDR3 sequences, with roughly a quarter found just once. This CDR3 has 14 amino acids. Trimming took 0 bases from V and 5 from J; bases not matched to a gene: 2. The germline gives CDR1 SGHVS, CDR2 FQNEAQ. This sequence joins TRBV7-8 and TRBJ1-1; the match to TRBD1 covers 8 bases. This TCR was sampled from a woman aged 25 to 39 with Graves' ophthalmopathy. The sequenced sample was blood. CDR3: CASSLADRVTEAFF. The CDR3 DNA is TGTGCCAGCAGCTTAGCGGACAGGGTAACTGAAGCTTTCTTT.